One sample yielded the 30 T cell receptor beta chains listed below, sequenced in a study of blood T cell repertoires in COVID-19. Using immunoSEQ multiplex PCR, the repertoire was profiled, and TCRdb retains in-frame clones only, with some absent. The table lists 200,000 to 300,000 clones, approximately 84% of them singletons. Sequenced material: peripheral blood. Receptor source: a woman under 40 who had recovered from COVID-19.

The chain couples TRBV2 to TRBJ1-2; no clear D gene. The CDR3 has 13 residues. Trimming shortened V by 5 bases and J by 7 bases, and 14 bases separated the two germline ends. CDR1 and CDR2 (germline): SNHLY, FYNNEI. CDR3 in amino acids: CASSKDLSSGYTF. CDR3 coding DNA: TGTGCCAGCAGTAAGGACTTATCATCTGGCTACACCTTC.

The chain joins TRBV27 to TRBJ2-6; D is possibly TRBD1 (5 bases). The germline V and J ends were trimmed by 5 bases and 4 bases, with 15 bases remaining between them. Germline lookup yields CDR1 MNHEY and CDR2 SMNVEV (reference sequence). This CDR3 contains 16 residues. The CDR3 coding sequence is TGTGCCAGCAGTAGGGGTCCTCCCGAGGGGGCCAACGTCCTGACTTTC. Translation gives CASSRGPPEGANVLTF.

V and J are TRBV6-1 and TRBJ1-1; perhaps TRBD1 as D (6 bases). The V end lost 2 bases, the J end lost 0 bases, and 16 bases lay between the germline ends. CDR1 and CDR2 from the germline V gene are MNHNS and SASEGT. This CDR3 comprises 17 residues. CDR3 DNA: TGTGCCAGCAGTGAAAAGGAACCAGGGGTTTTGAACACTGAAGCTTTCTTT. It translates to CASSEKEPGVLNTEAFF.

This clone was detected a few times. The J gene is TRBJ2-7, the V gene TRBV14, with 8 bases matching TRBD1. Germline V gene data show CDR1 as SGHDN and CDR2 as FVKESK. Trimming cost V 0 bases and J 6 bases; bases outside gene matches: 7. CDR3 length: 15 amino acids. The CDR3 is CASSQDLLQGAEQYF. CDR3 coding DNA: TGTGCCAGCAGCCAAGACCTCCTCCAGGGGGCCGAGCAGTACTTC.

The chain couples TRBV29-1 to TRBJ1-2; 7 bases are a match to TRBD1. Germline V gives CDR1 SQVTM, CDR2 ANQGSEA. V was clipped by 4 bases and J by 5 bases; unmatched bases: 7. CDR3 length: 13 amino acids. DNA for the CDR3: TGCAGCGTTGTAAAGGGGGCGGAATATGGCTACACCTTC. It translates to CSVVKGAEYGYTF.

The chain has TRBV18 and TRBJ2-2, with 7 bases aligning to TRBD2. With 3 bases clipped from V and 5 bases from J, the junction kept 3 bases outside the gene matches. From germline, CDR1 is KGHSH and CDR2 LQKENI. The length of the CDR3 is 14 residues. CDR3 coding DNA: TGTGCCAGCTCACCTTGGGAGGGAACCGGGGAGCTGTTTTTT. Translation: CASSPWEGTGELFF.

The V gene is TRBV5-4, the J gene TRBJ1-2, with D possibly TRBD1 on 5 matching bases. The germline V gene encodes CDR1 SGHNT and CDR2 YYREEE (reference sequence). Trimming took off 4 bases at V and 8 bases at J, with 21 bases between the two ends. This CDR3 is built from 15 residues. As DNA, the CDR3 is TGTGCCAGCAGCACCAGGCAGGGTTCTTCTCGCGGCTACACCTTC. Translated: CASSTRQGSSRGYTF.

This rearrangement joins TRBV7-3 to TRBJ1-1; a possible D gene is TRBD1 (5 bases). The germline gives CDR1 SGHTA, CDR2 FQGTGA. Trimming shortened V by 7 bases and J by 6 bases, and 21 bases separated the two germline ends. This CDR3 region has 15 residues. The CDR3, as DNA: TGTGCCAGCACCCAGTCAGGGAGGGGACGGTCTGAAGCTTTCTTT. Translating it yields CASTQSGRGRSEAFF.

There are a few counts of this clone. The chain is built from TRBV6-5 and TRBJ2-7; TRBD1 aligns across 10 bases. With V trimmed by 6 bases and J by 3 bases, 5 bases remained unmatched. Germline assignment: CDR1 MNHEY and CDR2 SVGAGI. This CDR3 is built from 14 residues. CDR3 coding DNA: TGTGCCAGCAGATCCGGGACAGGGGTCTACGAGCAGTACTTC. Amino acid sequence: CASRSGTGVYEQYF.

V usage is TRBV5-1 and J usage is TRBJ2-2; 8 bases map to TRBD1. After removal of 3 bases from V and 6 bases from J, the junction contained 19 bases not matched to a gene. CDR3 length: 19 amino acids. Looked up from germline, CDR1 is SGHRS and CDR2 is YFSETQ. DNA of the CDR3: TGCGCCAGCAGCTCGCCTCAAATCCCGACAGGGGAGTGGCCCGGGGAGCTGTTTTTT. This codes for CASSSPQIPTGEWPGELFF.

This chain connects TRBV21-1 to TRBJ1-1; the table's D call, TRBD1, was not checked against the DNA. TRBV21-1 constitutes a pseudogene. There are 15 residues in the CDR3. The DNA for the CDR3 is TGTGCCAGCAGACGCCCGGGACATATTACCACTGAAGCTTTCTTT. Protein: CASRRPGHITTEAFF.

J is TRBJ2-5 and V is TRBV19; 12 bases match TRBD2. Per germline, CDR1 LNHDA and CDR2 SQIVND (reference sequence). The CDR3 has 15 residues. Trimming cost V 6 bases and J 6 bases; bases outside gene matches: 8. In DNA form, the CDR3 reads TGTGCCAGTAGCCTCACTAGCGGGGGGCTTCAGACCCAGTACTTC. As protein: CASSLTSGGLQTQYF.

The chain has TRBV13 and TRBJ1-2; 12 bases are a match to TRBD1. This CDR3 spans 17 amino acids. With 5 bases clipped from V and 7 bases from J, the junction kept 14 bases outside the gene matches. CDR1 PRHDT and CDR2 FYEKMQ come from the germline V gene (reference sequence). The CDR3 nucleotides are TGTGCCAGCAGCGGAGCACCCGGGACAGGGGGCGAACGTGGCTACACCTTC. Protein: CASSGAPGTGGERGYTF.

The chain combines TRBV2 with TRBJ1-5; perhaps TRBD1 as D (5 bases). Trimming took off 8 bases at V and 1 base at J, with 15 bases between the two ends. The germline V gene has CDR1 SNHLY and CDR2 FYNNEI. The CDR3 consists of 15 residues. CDR3 loop: CASRPGRGSNQPQHF. Here the CDR3 DNA reads TGTGCCAGCCGGCCCGGGAGGGGAAGCAATCAGCCCCAGCATTTT.

The rearrangement uses TRBV2 and TRBJ2-1; D is undetermined. The germline V gene encodes CDR1 SNHLY and CDR2 FYNNEI. This CDR3 has 14 amino acids. Trimming removed 10 bases at V and 9 bases at J, with 22 bases between. The CDR3 is CATQKYAVSGEQFF. The CDR3 DNA follows: TGTGCCACACAGAAATATGCAGTCTCAGGTGAGCAGTTCTTC.

The chain is built from TRBV4-1 and TRBJ1-1; D might be TRBD1 (6 bases). The CDR3 is 15 amino acids. The germline gives CDR1 MGHRA, CDR2 YSYEKL. V lost 2 bases to trimming and J lost 2 bases, with 12 bases between them. The CDR3 nucleotides read TGCGCCAGCAGCCAACCCGACAGGATCAACACTGAAGCTTTCTTT. Residues: CASSQPDRINTEAFF.

The V gene is TRBV5-8, the J gene TRBJ1-1; tentative D call: TRBD1 (6 bases). The V end lost 0 bases, the J end lost 4 bases, and 16 bases lay between the germline ends. This CDR3 comprises 16 residues. Per the germline V gene, CDR1 is SGHTS and CDR2 is YDEGEE. Here the CDR3 reads CASSLVPGGRSTEAFF. The CDR3 DNA is TGTGCCAGCAGCTTGGTGCCGGGGGGCCGGTCCACTGAAGCTTTCTTT.

The rearrangement links TRBV5-1 to TRBJ1-4; TRBD1 matches 9 bases. V trimming: 2 bases; J trimming: 6 bases; junction bases outside the gene matches: 11. Germline V CDR1 and CDR2: SGHRS, YFSETQ. The CDR3 has 17 amino acids. The CDR3 reads CASSLGKTGTGHEKLFF. The CDR3, as DNA: TGCGCCAGCAGCTTAGGAAAAACCGGGACAGGGCATGAAAAACTGTTTTTT.

CDR3 nucleotides: TGTGCCAGCAGTTTAAGGTATCCGGGGAGGGGAACAGATACGCAGTATTTT. This sequence encodes CASSLRYPGRGTDTQYF. This chain uses TRBV27 with TRBJ2-3, with TRBD2 identical over 7 bases. The CDR3 has 17 residues. Germline V CDR1 and CDR2: MNHEY, SMNVEV (reference sequence). Trimming removed 2 bases from V and 3 bases from J; junction bases left unmatched: 11.

As for this clone: The junction and the germline gene differ at one end; a read error may be behind it. Other DNA sequences in this specimen translate into the identical CDR3. The V call is TRBV3-1 (or the pseudogene TRBV3-2), the J call TRBJ2-3; D gene unclear. CDR1 is LGHDT, CDR2 YNNKEL, per germline (reference sequence). There are 17 residues in the CDR3. The CDR3 DNA sequence: TGTGCCAGTAGCCAAGATATGAGACCACCAAACAGAGATACGCAGTATTTT. Translated, it gives CASSQDMRPPNRDTQYF.

V and J are TRBV7-9 and TRBJ1-5, with 7 bases identical to TRBD1. CDR1 and CDR2 (germline): SEHNR, FQNEAQ (reference sequence). V dropped 0 bases and J dropped 4; count of bases not matched to a gene: 12. CDR3 size: 18 residues. The CDR3 sequence: CASSLALGNYRGNQPQHF. DNA for the CDR3: TGTGCCAGCAGCTTAGCGCTAGGGAATTACAGGGGAAATCAGCCCCAGCATTTT.

V usage is TRBV6-6 and J usage is TRBJ1-6, with 11 bases identical to TRBD1. CDR3 length: 17 residues. Germline V lookup: CDR1 MNHNY, CDR2 SVGAGI (reference sequence). The V gene end was trimmed by 5 bases and the J gene end by 6 bases; junction bases not matched to a gene: 9. The CDR3 protein is CASSRADRGLGNSPLHF. CDR3 nucleotides: TGTGCCAGCAGTCGAGCGGACAGGGGGCTAGGTAATTCACCCCTCCACTTT.

This chain uses TRBV5-1 with TRBJ2-3; perhaps TRBD2 as D (6 bases). The CDR3 has 13 residues. Germline V gene lookup returns CDR1 SGHRS and CDR2 YFSETQ. Trimming cost V 4 bases and J 1 base, with 7 bases left between them. The CDR3 loop reads CASSPSGTDTQYF. The CDR3 nucleotides read TGCGCCAGCAGCCCTAGCGGCACAGATACGCAGTATTTT.

As DNA, the CDR3 is TGTGCCAGCAGAGGGCAGGGGACGGGTGGCTACACCTTC. It encodes CASRGQGTGGYTF. The gene calls are TRBV5-4 and TRBJ1-2; tentatively, D is TRBD1 (6 bases). Trimming took 5 bases from V and 7 from J, leaving 15 bases between them. Germline CDR1 and CDR2: SGHNT and YYREEE (reference sequence). The CDR3 length is 13 residues.

The chain uses TRBV6-5 and TRBJ1-6; unclear D gene. Trimming shortened V by 5 bases and J by 9 bases, and 11 bases separated the two germline ends. The length of the CDR3 is 13 residues. Germline assignment: CDR1 MNHEY and CDR2 SVGAGI. The CDR3 loop is CASSPTRSSPLHF. CDR3 nucleotides: TGTGCCAGCAGTCCCACGAGGAGTTCACCCCTCCACTTT.

This clone was found once. The chain uses TRBV5-1 and TRBJ1-2; 7 bases match TRBD1. The CDR3 sequence is 15 residues long. The junction had 6 bases not matched to a gene; V was cut back by 0 bases and J by 4 bases. Germline CDR1 reads SGHRS; CDR2 reads YFSETQ. DNA for the CDR3: TGCGCCAGCAGCTTGGAAACCGGGACAGCCTATGGCTACACCTTC. It encodes CASSLETGTAYGYTF.

The chain uses TRBV4-1 and TRBJ2-7; maybe TRBD1 (6 bases). This CDR3 comprises 14 residues. The germline CDR1 and CDR2 sequences are MGHRA and YSYEKL. Trimming took off 3 bases at V and 4 bases at J, with 13 bases between the two ends. In DNA form, the CDR3 reads TGCGCCAGCAGCCACAGACAGGAGAGGTACGAGCAGTACTTC. Protein product: CASSHRQERYEQYF.

CDR3: CASSLRGDTYQPQHF. Written as DNA, the CDR3 is TGTGCCAGCAGTTTACGGGGGGACACTTATCAGCCCCAGCATTTT. The rearrangement uses TRBV27 and TRBJ1-5, with D tentatively TRBD1 (6 bases). The germline V gene encodes CDR1 MNHEY and CDR2 SMNVEV (reference sequence). This CDR3 has 15 residues. V shed 2 bases and J shed 5 bases, with 13 bases lying between them.

This sequence joins TRBV7-9 and TRBJ2-7; 7 nucleotides agree with TRBD2. This CDR3 has 13 residues. Germline-derived CDR1 and CDR2 are SEHNR and FQNEAQ (reference sequence). V trimming: 3 bases; J trimming: 3 bases; junction bases outside the gene matches: 2. The CDR3 is CASSFGTNYEQYF. The CDR3 nucleotides are TGTGCCAGCAGCTTCGGGACTAACTACGAGCAGTACTTC.

The chain is built from TRBV10-3 and TRBJ2-1; TRBD1 is a possible D gene (6 bases). V lost 3 bases and J lost 2, with 20 bases in between. Germline V gives CDR1 ENHRY, CDR2 SYGVKD. The length of the CDR3 is 18 residues. The CDR3: CAISDGIPAAGAYNEQFF. DNA of the CDR3: TGTGCCATCAGTGACGGGATTCCCGCCGCAGGGGCCTACAATGAGCAGTTCTTC.